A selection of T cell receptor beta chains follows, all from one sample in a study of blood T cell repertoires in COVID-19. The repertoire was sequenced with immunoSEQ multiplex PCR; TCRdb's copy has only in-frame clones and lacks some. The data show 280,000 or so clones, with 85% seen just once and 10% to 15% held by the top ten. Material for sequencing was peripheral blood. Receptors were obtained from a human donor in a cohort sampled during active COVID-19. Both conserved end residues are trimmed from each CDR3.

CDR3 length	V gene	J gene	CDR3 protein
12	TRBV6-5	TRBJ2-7	ASILAGGRYEQY
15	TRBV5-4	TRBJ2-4	ASMPGEAALAKNIQY
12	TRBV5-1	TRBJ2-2	ASKLGWEDGELF
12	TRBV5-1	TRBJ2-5	ASSTGLEKETQY
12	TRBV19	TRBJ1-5	ASSMQGDNQPQH
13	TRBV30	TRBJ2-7	AWSILAGVPYEQY
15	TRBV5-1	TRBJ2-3	ASSRLAGGGVTDTQY
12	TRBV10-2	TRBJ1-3	ASTTDRSGNTIY
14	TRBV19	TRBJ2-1	ASSFHPGLAGDEQF
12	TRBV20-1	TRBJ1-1	SASRFLTGSEAF
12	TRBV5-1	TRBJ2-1	ASSFSGPYNEQF
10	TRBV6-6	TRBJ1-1	ASSDRGNEAF
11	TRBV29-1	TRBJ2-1	SVVAGGYNEQF
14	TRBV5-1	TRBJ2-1	ASSQRSSGIYNEQF
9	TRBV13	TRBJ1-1	ASSSNTEAF
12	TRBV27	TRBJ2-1	ASTRAGGSNEQF
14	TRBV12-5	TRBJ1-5	ASGSVGSGYNQPQH
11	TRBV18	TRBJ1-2	ASSRDTSYGYT
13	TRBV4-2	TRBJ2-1	ASSSGGSSYNEQF
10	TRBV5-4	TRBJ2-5	ASSPSQETQY
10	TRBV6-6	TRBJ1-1	ASAGRIAEAF
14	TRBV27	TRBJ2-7	ASSPGQGTFEGEQY
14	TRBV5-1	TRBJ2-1	ASSSLTHGSYNEQF
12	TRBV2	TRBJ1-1	ASIKWDRDTEAF
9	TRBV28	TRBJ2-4	ASRSDSVQY
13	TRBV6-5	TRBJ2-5	ASSKNRGPGETQY
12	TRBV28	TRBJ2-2	ASIGAVLQGELF
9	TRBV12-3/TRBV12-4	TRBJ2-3	ASSIEDTQY
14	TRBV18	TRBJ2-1	ASSPPIRQFYNEQF
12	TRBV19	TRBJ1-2	ASSIGTPNYGYT
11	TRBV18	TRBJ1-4	ASSRTGDRKLF
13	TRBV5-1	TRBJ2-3	ASTSRGLDTDTQY
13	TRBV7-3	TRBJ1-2	ASSPGAEGRGGYT
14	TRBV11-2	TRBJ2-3	ASSLAAGGSTDTQY
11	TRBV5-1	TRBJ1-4	ASRGVGDEKLF
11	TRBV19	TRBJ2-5	ASSVQGWETQY
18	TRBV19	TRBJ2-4	ASSTLGGAPGLLAKNIQY
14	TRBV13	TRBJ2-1	ASSSDELAGGNEQF
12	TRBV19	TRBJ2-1	ASSRMEREWEQF
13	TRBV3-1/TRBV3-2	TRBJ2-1	ASSQAPSGIYEQF
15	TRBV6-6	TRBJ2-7	ASSRETSAAQIYEQY
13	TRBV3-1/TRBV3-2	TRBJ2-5	ASSQPLTGQETQY
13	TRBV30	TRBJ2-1	AWSVRGSLYNEQF
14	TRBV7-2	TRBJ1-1	ASSWDRGSMNTEAF
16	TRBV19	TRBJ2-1	ASSARGGPGDRGDEQF
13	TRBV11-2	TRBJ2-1	ASSFYRAAFNEQF
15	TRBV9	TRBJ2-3	ASSVGGSGRITDTQY
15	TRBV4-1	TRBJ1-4	ASSQPQGGVLSEKLF
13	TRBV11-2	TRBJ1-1	ASSPPQGVNTEAF
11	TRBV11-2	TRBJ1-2	ASSSTGNYGYT
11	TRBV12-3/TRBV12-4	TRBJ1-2	ASSGEGYYGYT
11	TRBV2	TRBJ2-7	ASTPGGTYEQY
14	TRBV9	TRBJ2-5	ASSGGSPNVQETQY
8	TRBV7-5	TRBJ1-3	ARGWNTIY